These T cell receptor beta chains were read from a single sample in a study of beta chain features in type 1 diabetes. The table came from immunoSEQ multiplex PCR; TCRdb's copy has only in-frame clones and leaves some out. This repertoire shows under 300,000 clones, approximately 15% found once; its top ten account for almost 0.02%. The sequenced sample consisted of naive CD4+ T cells from blood. The receptors originated from a man aged 30 to 39 with type 1 diabetes. Each CDR3 is given with its conserved first and last residue. Each record gives: D gene, clone size, J gene, V gene, CDR3 DNA, CDR3 protein. A D gene is named only where the DNA matches it firmly. Only some rows state a clone size, as once, few, many or a class for expanded clones.

>.|few|TRBJ2-5|TRBV11-2
TGTGCCAGCAGCTTAGCCCTTCCCGGGGAGACCCAGTACTTC
CASSLALPGETQYF
>TRBD1|few|TRBJ2-2|TRBV18
TGTGCCAGCGCATCACAGGGGGCGGACACCGGGGAGCTGTTTTTT
CASASQGADTGELFF
>.|.|TRBJ1-2|TRBV18
TGTGCCAGCTCACCACAGGAGTTGGAGGGCTACACCTTC
CASSPQELEGYTF
>TRBD1|few|TRBJ1-2|TRBV29-1
TGCAGCGTTTTGGGGACAGGAGATTGGGGCTACACCTTC
CSVLGTGDWGYTF
>TRBD2|many|TRBJ2-1|TRBV7-9
TGTGCCAGCAGCCTGGGACTAGCGGGACACTCCTACAATGAGCAGCTCTTC
CASSLGLAGHSYNEQLF
>TRBD1|.|TRBJ2-7|TRBV4-1
TGCGCCAGCAGCCAAGATTCCGGGACAGGGGTATTCGACGAGCAGTACTTC
CASSQDSGTGVFDEQYF
>TRBD2|few|TRBJ2-3|TRBV2
TGTGCCAGCAACACCGGGACTAGCGGTACAGATACGCAGTATTTT
CASNTGTSGTDTQYF
>TRBD1|.|TRBJ2-5|TRBV7-9
TGTGCCAGCAGCCCGACAGGGGGGATACCACAAGAGACCCAGTACTTC
CASSPTGGIPQETQYF
>.|few|TRBJ1-5|TRBV21-1
TGTGCCAGCAGCCAAAGGGGGCGCCGGCATAGCAATCAGCCCCAGCATTTT
CASSQRGRRHSNQPQHF
>TRBD1|.|TRBJ2-1|TRBV15
TGTGCCACCAGCAGAGATGGAACAGGGGATGAGCAGTTCTTC
CATSRDGTGDEQFF
>.|.|TRBJ2-5|TRBV5-1
TGCGCCAGCAGCTCGTCGGGGTACCAGTACTTC
CASSSSGYQYF
>.|.|TRBJ2-7|TRBV5-1
TGCGCCAGCAGCTTGGCGCCGGGGGCCTACGAGCAGTACTTC
CASSLAPGAYEQYF
>.|.|TRBJ1-1|TRBV5-4
TGTGCCAGCAGAGGGGGAGACACTGAAGCTTTCTTT
CASRGGDTEAFF
>TRBD2|few|TRBJ2-5|TRBV5-1
TGCGCCAGCAGCGGCGGGACTACCAAAGAGACCCAGTACTTC
CASSGGTTKETQYF
>.|few|TRBJ2-5|TRBV10-1
TGCGCCAGCAGTGTGCGGGTCCAAGAGACCCAGTACTTC
CASSVRVQETQYF
>TRBD2|few|TRBJ2-3|TRBV30
TGTGCCTGGAGTTTCACGCTACTAGCGGGGGGGCAACTCACAGATACGCAGTATTTT
CAWSFTLLAGGQLTDTQYF
>TRBD1|few|TRBJ2-7|TRBV6-5
TGTGCCAGCACCCCCCCCGGGACAGGGACCTACGAGCAGTACTTC
CASTPPGTGTYEQYF
>.|few|TRBJ2-6|TRBV29-1
TGCAGCGTTCTCACCGGCTCTGGGGCCAACGTCCTGACTTTC
CSVLTGSGANVLTF
>TRBD2|.|TRBJ2-3|TRBV9
TGTGCCAGCACCCCAGGGGGACTAGCGGGAAAAGATACGCAGTATTTT
CASTPGGLAGKDTQYF
>.|few|TRBJ2-7|TRBV6-5
TGTGCCAGCAGGAGAGACCGGGACAATGGCTACGAGCAGTACTTC
CASRRDRDNGYEQYF
>TRBD1|few|TRBJ2-6|TRBV7-6
TGTGCCAGCAGCGCTCTACAGGGGTCTGGGGCCAACGTCCTGACTTTC
CASSALQGSGANVLTF
>.|.|TRBJ1-2|TRBV16
TGTGCCAGCAGCCCTAAGTCCTTCGAACCCTATGGCTACACCTTC
CASSPKSFEPYGYTF
>.|.|TRBJ2-7|TRBV4-1
TGCGCCAGCAGCCACCCAGCGAAATCCTACGAGCAGTACTTC
CASSHPAKSYEQYF
>TRBD1|.|TRBJ1-1|TRBV5-6
TGTGCCAGCAGGCCTGGACAGGTGAACACTGAAGCTTTCTTT
CASRPGQVNTEAFF
>.|few|TRBJ1-1|TRBV5-6
TGTGCCAGCAGCTTTACCGGGAACACTGAAGCTTTCTTT
CASSFTGNTEAFF
>TRBD1|once|TRBJ2-1|TRBV28
TGTGCCAGCAGTCCCCCCCGAGGGACAGGGTCTGAGCAGTTCTTC
CASSPPRGTGSEQFF
>.|few|TRBJ2-3|TRBV30
TGTGCCTGGACCCTCCCCGGGGGTTGGGGCACAGATACGCAGTATTTT
CAWTLPGGWGTDTQYF
>TRBD1|.|TRBJ1-1|TRBV7-2
TGTGCCAGCAGCCGCCGACAGGGGAGCACTGAAGCTTTCTTT
CASSRRQGSTEAFF
>TRBD1|few|TRBJ2-7|TRBV19
TGTGCCACCAGGGCCGGGACAGGCTACTCTAAGCAGTACTTC
CATRAGTGYSKQYF
>TRBD2|.|TRBJ2-2|TRBV4-1
TGCGCCAGCAGACTGGCGGGGGAGGGGAACACCGGGGAGCTGTTTTTT
CASRLAGEGNTGELFF
>TRBD1|few|TRBJ1-2|TRBV2
TGTGCCAGACGAAACACAGGGGGCGCGGTAGGCTACACCTTC
CARRNTGGAVGYTF
>TRBD2|.|TRBJ2-1|TRBV5-1
TGCGCCAGCAGCCCACTGACTAGCGGGAGGGTGGATGAGCAGTTCTTC
CASSPLTSGRVDEQFF
>TRBD1|.|TRBJ1-2|TRBV30
TGTGCCTGGAGGGACAGGGGTCATGGCTACACCTTC
CAWRDRGHGYTF
>.|once|TRBJ1-5|TRBV2
TGTGCCAGCAGTGAGGCCCTGCTGCCCCAGCATTTT
CASSEALLPQHF
>.|few|TRBJ1-1|TRBV29-1
TGCAGCGTTAGTAGGGGCGACACTGAAGCTTTCTTT
CSVSRGDTEAFF
>TRBD1|.|TRBJ2-7|TRBV4-1
TGCGCCAGCAAATCCGGGACAGGGGGCGATGAGCAGTACTTC
CASKSGTGGDEQYF
>TRBD1|few|TRBJ2-7|TRBV6-5
TGTGCCAGCAGATCCCGGGACAGGGGATCCTACGAGCAGTACTTC
CASRSRDRGSYEQYF
>.|few|TRBJ2-1|TRBV11-3
TGTGCCAGCAGCTTAGACAGAAATGAGCAGTTCTTC
CASSLDRNEQFF
>.|few|TRBJ1-3|TRBV29-1
TGCAGCGTGACTAGAGGCTCTGGAAACACCATATATTTT
CSVTRGSGNTIYF
>TRBD2|.|TRBJ2-1|TRBV5-1
TGCGCCAGCAGCTTGACTAGCGGGAGGAACTACAATGAGCAGTTCTTC
CASSLTSGRNYNEQFF
>TRBD2|.|TRBJ2-7|TRBV5-1
TGCGCCAGCAGCTTGGAAGCCAGCGGGGCGGGGGAGCAGTACTTC
CASSLEASGAGEQYF
>.|.|TRBJ2-7|TRBV10-3
TGTGCCATCAGTGACCCCATCACAGGGAAAGACTACGAGCAGTACTTC
CAISDPITGKDYEQYF
>.|.|TRBJ2-5|TRBV5-4
TGTGCCAGCAGCCCCGGTCTGACTACACAAGAGACCCAGTACTTC
CASSPGLTTQETQYF
>TRBD2|.|TRBJ2-1|TRBV9
TGTGCCAGCAGCGTTTCGACTAGCGAATACAATGAGCAGTTCTTC
CASSVSTSEYNEQFF
>.|few|TRBJ1-2|TRBV6-5
TGTGCCAGCAGTTACTCGGGGGCTGAGGGCTACACCTTC
CASSYSGAEGYTF
>.|few|TRBJ1-2|TRBV5-1
TGCGCCAGCAGTGAGGCAGCGACCGACTATGGCTACACCTTC
CASSEAATDYGYTF
>TRBD2|.|TRBJ2-7|TRBV6-5
TGTGCCATCTCGACGCTAGCGGGAGCCGAGCAGTACTTC
CAISTLAGAEQYF
>TRBD1|few|TRBJ2-5|TRBV29-1
TGCAGCGTTAGACAGGGGGACTACCAAGAGACCCAGTACTTC
CSVRQGDYQETQYF
>.|few|TRBJ2-5|TRBV30
TGTGCCTGGAGCACCCTTTTGGGGGCGGGAGAGACCCAGTACTTC
CAWSTLLGAGETQYF
>.|.|TRBJ2-7|TRBV6-5
TGTGCCAGCAGTTACAGTTGGCAGTCCTACGAGCAGTACTTC
CASSYSWQSYEQYF
>.|.|TRBJ2-3|TRBV6-5
TGTGCCAGCAGTTACTCCCCGGGTAGTCGAGGGCAGTATTTT
CASSYSPGSRGQYF
>.|.|TRBJ2-7|TRBV5-4
TGTGCCAGCAGCACCGGGACACTCTACTACGAGCAGTACTTC
CASSTGTLYYEQYF
>.|.|TRBJ1-2|TRBV19
TGTGCCAGTAGTTGGAGCAGGGGTTATGGCTACACCTTC
CASSWSRGYGYTF
>.|few|TRBJ2-5|TRBV6-5
TGTGCCAGCAGTTACGGACGGGGGTTCCGAGAGACCCAGTACTTC
CASSYGRGFRETQYF
>TRBD1|.|TRBJ2-6|TRBV27
TGTGCCAGCAGTCCACAGACAGGGCTAATCATCTCTGGGGCCAACGTCCTGACTTTC
CASSPQTGLIISGANVLTF
>.|.|TRBJ1-1|TRBV15
TGTGCCACCAGCCCTAGACAGATGAACACTGAAGCTTTCTTT
CATSPRQMNTEAFF
>TRBD1|.|TRBJ2-7|TRBV5-1
TGCGCCAGCAGGTGGACAGGGTCCTACGAGCAGTACTTC
CASRWTGSYEQYF
>TRBD2|.|TRBJ2-1|TRBV19
TGTGCCAGTAGTGGACTAGCGGCGGGTGAGCAGTTCTTC
CASSGLAAGEQFF